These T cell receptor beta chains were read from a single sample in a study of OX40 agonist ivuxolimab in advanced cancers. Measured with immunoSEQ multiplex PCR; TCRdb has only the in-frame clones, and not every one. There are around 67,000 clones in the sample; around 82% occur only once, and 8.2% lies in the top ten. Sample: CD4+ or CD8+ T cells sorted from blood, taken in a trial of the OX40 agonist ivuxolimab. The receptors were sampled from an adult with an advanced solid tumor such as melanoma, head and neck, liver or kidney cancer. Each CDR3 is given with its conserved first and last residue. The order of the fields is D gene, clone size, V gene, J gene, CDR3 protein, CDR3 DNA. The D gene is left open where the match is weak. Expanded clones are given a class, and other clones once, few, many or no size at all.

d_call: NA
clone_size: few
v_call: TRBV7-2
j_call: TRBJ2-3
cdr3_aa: CASSLGTDTQYF
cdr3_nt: TGTGCCAGCAGCTTAGGGACAGATACGCAGTATTTT

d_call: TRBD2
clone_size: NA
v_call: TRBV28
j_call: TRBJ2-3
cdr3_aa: CASSGGGSTDTQYF
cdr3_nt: TGTGCCAGCAGTGGCGGGGGGAGCACAGATACGCAGTATTTT

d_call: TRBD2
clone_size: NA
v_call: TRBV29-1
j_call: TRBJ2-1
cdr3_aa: CSVEFGLAGGSDEQFF
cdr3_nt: TGCAGCGTTGAGTTCGGGCTAGCGGGGGGCTCCGATGAGCAGTTCTTC

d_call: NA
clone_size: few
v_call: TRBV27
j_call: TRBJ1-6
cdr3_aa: CASSLSGPGFGSPLHF
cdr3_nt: TGTGCCAGCAGTTTATCTGGTCCGGGTTTTGGTTCACCCCTCCACTTT

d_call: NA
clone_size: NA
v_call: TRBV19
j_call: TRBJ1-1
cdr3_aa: CASTPPTNTEAFF
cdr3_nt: TGTGCCAGTACCCCTCCCACAAACACTGAAGCTTTCTTT

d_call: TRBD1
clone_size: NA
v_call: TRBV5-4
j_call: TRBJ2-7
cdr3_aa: CASSSGQGSYEQYF
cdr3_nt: TGTGCCAGCAGCTCGGGACAGGGGAGCTACGAGCAGTACTTC

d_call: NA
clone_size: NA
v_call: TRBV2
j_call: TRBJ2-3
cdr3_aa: CASSDDSPSTDTQYF
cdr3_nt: TGTGCCAGCAGCGACGACAGCCCTAGCACAGATACGCAGTATTTT

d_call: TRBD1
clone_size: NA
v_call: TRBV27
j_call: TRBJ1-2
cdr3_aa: CASSSRTGGIYGYTF
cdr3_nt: TGTGCCAGCAGTTCGAGGACAGGGGGCATCTATGGCTACACCTTC

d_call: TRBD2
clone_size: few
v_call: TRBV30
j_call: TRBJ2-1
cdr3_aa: CAWSVGLAEYNEQFF
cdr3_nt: TGTGCCTGGAGTGTAGGCCTAGCGGAATACAATGAGCAGTTCTTC

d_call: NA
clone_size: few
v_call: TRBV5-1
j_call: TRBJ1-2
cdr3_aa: CASSLEGSTYGYTF
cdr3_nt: TGCGCCAGCAGCTTGGAGGGCAGTACCTATGGCTACACCTTC

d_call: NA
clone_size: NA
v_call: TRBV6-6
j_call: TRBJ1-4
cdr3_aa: CASNRQDREKLFF
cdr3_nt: TGTGCCAGCAATCGCCAGGACCGTGAAAAACTGTTTTTT

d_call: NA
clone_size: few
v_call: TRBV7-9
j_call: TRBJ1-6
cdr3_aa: CASSLGGQTYNSPLHF
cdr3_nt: TGTGCCAGCAGCTTAGGTGGGCAGACCTATAATTCACCCCTCCACTTT

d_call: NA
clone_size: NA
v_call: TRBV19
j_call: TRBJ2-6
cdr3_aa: CASKTGSGANVLTF
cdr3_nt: TGTGCCAGCAAAACAGGGTCTGGGGCCAACGTCCTGACTTTC

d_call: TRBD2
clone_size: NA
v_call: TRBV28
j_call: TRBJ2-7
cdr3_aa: CASSPPSGSSYEQYF
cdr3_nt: TGTGCCAGCAGCCCCCCCAGCGGGAGCTCCTACGAGCAGTACTTC

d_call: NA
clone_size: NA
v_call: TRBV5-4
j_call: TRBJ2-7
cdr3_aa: CASSLGNEQYF
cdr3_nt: TGTGCCAGCAGCTTAGGAAACGAGCAGTACTTC

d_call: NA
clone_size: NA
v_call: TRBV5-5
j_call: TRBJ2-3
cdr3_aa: CASSLGAGEDTQYF
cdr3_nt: TGTGCCAGCAGCTTGGGGGCAGGTGAAGATACGCAGTATTTT

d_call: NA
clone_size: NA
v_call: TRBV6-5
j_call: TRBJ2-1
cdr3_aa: CASSRKGSSYNEQFF
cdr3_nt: TGTGCCAGCAGTCGGAAAGGGAGCTCCTACAATGAGCAGTTCTTC

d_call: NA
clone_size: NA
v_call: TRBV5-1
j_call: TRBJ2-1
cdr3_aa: CATRGLNNEQFF
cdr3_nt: TGCGCCACCAGGGGCTTGAACAATGAACAGTTCTTC

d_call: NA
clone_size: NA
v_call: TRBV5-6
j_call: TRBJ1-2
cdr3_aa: CASSLRDHGYTF
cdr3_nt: TGTGCCAGCAGCTTAAGGGACCATGGCTACACCTTC

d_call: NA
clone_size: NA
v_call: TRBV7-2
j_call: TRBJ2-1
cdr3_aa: CASSLDGYDEQFF
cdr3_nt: TGTGCCAGCAGCTTAGATGGTTACGATGAGCAGTTCTTC

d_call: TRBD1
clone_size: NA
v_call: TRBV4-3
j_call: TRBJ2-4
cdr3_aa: CASSQIGGQNIQYF
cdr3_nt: TGCGCCAGCAGCCAAATAGGGGGCCAAAACATTCAGTACTTC

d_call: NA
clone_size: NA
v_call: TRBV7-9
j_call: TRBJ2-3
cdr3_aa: CASSLRDTQYF
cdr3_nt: TGTGCCAGCAGCTTGAGGGATACGCAGTATTTT

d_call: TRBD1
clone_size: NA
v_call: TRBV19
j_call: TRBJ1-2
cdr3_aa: CASSPDRGFNYGYTF
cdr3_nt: TGTGCCAGTAGCCCCGACAGGGGGTTTAACTATGGCTACACCTTC

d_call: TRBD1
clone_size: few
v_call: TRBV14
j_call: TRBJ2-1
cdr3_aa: CASSQVGTGSYNEQFF
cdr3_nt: TGTGCCAGCAGCCAAGTGGGGACAGGGTCCTACAATGAGCAGTTCTTC

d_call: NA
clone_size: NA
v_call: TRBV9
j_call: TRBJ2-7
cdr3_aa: CASSVGPTTEQYF
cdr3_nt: TGTGCCAGCAGCGTAGGCCCAACTACCGAGCAGTACTTC

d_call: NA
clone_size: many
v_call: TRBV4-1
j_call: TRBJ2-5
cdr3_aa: CASSPPGAETQYF
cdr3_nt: TGCGCCAGCAGCCCCCCAGGGGCGGAGACCCAGTACTTC

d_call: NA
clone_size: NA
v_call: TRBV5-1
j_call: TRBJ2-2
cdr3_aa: CATRQDQMEGELFF
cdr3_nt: TGCGCCACCAGACAGGACCAAATGGAAGGGGAGCTGTTTTTT

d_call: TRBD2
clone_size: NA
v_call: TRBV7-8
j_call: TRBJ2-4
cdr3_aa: CASSLERIPGGIQYF
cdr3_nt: TGTGCCAGCAGCTTAGAAAGAATTCCGGGGGGGATTCAGTACTTC

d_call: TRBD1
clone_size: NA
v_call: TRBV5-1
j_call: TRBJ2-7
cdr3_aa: CASSLGTGARYEQYF
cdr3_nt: TGCGCCAGCAGCTTGGGGACAGGGGCCCGCTACGAGCAGTACTTC

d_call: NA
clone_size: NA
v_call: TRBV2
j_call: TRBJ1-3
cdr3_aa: CASRPQGGSGNTIYF
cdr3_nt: TGTGCCAGCAGGCCACAGGGTGGCTCTGGAAACACCATATATTTT

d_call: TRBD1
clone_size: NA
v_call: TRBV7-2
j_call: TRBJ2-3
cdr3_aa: CASSHWDSSTDTQYF
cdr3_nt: TGTGCCAGCAGCCACTGGGACAGTAGCACAGATACGCAGTATTTT

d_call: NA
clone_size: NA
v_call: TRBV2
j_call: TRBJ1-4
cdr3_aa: CAITQDRDEKLFF
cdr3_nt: TGTGCCATCACACAGGACCGGGATGAAAAACTGTTTTTT

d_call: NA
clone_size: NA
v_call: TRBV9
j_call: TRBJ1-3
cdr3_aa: CASSVDGNTIYF
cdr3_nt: TGTGCCAGCAGCGTAGATGGAAACACCATATATTTT

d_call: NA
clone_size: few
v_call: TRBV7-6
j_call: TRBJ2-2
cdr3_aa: CASSLVAGREDTGELFF
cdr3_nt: TGTGCCAGCAGCTTAGTCGCGGGGCGAGAGGACACCGGGGAGCTGTTTTTT

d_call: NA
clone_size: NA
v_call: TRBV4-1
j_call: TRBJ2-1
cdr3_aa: CASRGGSSYNEQFF
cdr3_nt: TGCGCCAGCAGAGGGGGAAGCTCCTACAATGAGCAGTTCTTC

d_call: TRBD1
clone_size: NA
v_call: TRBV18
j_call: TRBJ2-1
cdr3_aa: CASSPRRQGYNEQFF
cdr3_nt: TGTGCCAGCTCACCACGGAGACAGGGGTACAATGAGCAGTTCTTC

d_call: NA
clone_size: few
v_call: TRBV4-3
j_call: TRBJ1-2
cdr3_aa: CASSQNLNYGYTF
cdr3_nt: TGCGCCAGCAGCCAGAATCTTAACTATGGCTACACCTTC

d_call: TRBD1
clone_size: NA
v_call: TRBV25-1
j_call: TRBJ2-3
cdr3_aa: CASSDDRGVTDTQYF
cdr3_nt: TGTGCCAGCAGTGATGACAGGGGGGTTACAGATACGCAGTATTTT

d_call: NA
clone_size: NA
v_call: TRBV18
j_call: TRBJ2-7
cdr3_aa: CASSPRLGDEQYF
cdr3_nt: TGTGCCAGCTCACCTCGGTTGGGTGACGAGCAGTACTTC

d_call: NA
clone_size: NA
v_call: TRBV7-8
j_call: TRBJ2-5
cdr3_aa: CASSPWTDQETQYF
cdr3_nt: TGTGCCAGCAGCCCCTGGACGGACCAAGAGACCCAGTACTTC

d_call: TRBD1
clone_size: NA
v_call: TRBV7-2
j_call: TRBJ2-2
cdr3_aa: CATKRGPYTGELFF
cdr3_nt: TGTGCCACCAAAAGGGGGCCTTACACCGGGGAGCTGTTTTTT

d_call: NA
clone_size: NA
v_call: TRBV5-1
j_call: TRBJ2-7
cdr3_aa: CASSLRAGPASYEQYF
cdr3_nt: TGCGCCAGCAGCTTGCGGGCGGGTCCAGCATCCTACGAGCAGTACTTC

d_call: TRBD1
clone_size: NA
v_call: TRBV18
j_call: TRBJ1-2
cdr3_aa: CASSPLSGQGNYGYTF
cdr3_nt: TGTGCCAGCTCACCTCTTTCCGGACAGGGGAACTATGGCTACACCTTC

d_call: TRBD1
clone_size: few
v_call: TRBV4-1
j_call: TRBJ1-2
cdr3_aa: CASSQGTGKDYGYTF
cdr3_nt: TGCGCCAGCAGCCAAGGGACAGGGAAGGACTATGGCTACACCTTC

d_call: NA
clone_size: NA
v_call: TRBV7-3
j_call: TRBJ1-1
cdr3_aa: CASSLTSGEATEAFF
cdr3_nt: TGTGCCAGCAGCTTAACCTCGGGGGAGGCCACTGAAGCTTTCTTT

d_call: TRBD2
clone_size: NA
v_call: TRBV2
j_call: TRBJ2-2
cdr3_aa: CASTGLAGGQGTGELFF
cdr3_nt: TGTGCCAGCACCGGACTAGCGGGGGGCCAAGGCACCGGGGAGCTGTTTTTT

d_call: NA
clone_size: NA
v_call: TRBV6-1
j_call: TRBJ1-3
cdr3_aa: CASSEKGFGNTIYF
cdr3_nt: TGTGCCAGCAGTGAAAAAGGGTTCGGAAACACCATATATTTT

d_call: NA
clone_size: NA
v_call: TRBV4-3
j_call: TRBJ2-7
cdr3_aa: CASSQERPGAGSYEQYF
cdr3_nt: TGCGCCAGCAGCCAAGAAAGACCCGGAGCCGGCTCCTACGAGCAGTACTTC

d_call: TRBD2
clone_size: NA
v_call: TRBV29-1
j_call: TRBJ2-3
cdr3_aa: CSVEEGRETQYF
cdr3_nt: TGCAGCGTTGAAGAAGGGCGGGAGACGCAGTATTTT

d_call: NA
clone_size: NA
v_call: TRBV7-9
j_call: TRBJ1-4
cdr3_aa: CASSFRENEKLFF
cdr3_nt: TGTGCCAGCAGCTTTCGAGAGAATGAAAAACTGTTTTTT

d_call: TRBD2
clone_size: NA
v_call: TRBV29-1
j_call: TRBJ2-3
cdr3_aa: CSPPAGGTSGSSGDTQYF
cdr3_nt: TGCAGCCCCCCCGCAGGGGGGACTAGCGGGAGTAGTGGAGATACGCAGTATTTT

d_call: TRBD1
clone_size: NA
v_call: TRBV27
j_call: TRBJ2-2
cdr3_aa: CASRTGIDTGELFF
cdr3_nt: TGTGCCAGCCGGACAGGGATTGACACCGGGGAGCTGTTTTTT

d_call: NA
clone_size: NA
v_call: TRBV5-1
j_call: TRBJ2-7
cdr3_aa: CASSFVGGSYEQYF
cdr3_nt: TGCGCCAGCAGCTTCGTTGGAGGGTCCTACGAGCAGTACTTC

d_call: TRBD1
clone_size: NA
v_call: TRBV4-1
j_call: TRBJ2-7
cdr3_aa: CASSPPGGSSSYEQYF
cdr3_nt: TGCGCCAGCAGCCCTCCAGGGGGCTCTAGCTCCTACGAGCAGTACTTC

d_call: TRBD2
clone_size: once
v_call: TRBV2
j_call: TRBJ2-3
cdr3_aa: CASSDVARTSGVQLSTDTQYF
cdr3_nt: TGTGCCAGCAGTGATGTTGCCCGGACTAGCGGGGTGCAACTTAGCACAGATACGCAGTATTTT

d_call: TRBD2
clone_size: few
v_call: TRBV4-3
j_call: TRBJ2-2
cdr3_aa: CASSQDRAGSTGELFF
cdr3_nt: TGCGCCAGCAGCCAAGATCGAGCGGGAAGTACCGGGGAGCTGTTTTTT

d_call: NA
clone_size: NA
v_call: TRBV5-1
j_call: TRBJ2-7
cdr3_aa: CASSLGQVPYEQYF
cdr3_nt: TGCGCCAGCAGCTTGGGACAGGTCCCCTACGAGCAGTACTTC